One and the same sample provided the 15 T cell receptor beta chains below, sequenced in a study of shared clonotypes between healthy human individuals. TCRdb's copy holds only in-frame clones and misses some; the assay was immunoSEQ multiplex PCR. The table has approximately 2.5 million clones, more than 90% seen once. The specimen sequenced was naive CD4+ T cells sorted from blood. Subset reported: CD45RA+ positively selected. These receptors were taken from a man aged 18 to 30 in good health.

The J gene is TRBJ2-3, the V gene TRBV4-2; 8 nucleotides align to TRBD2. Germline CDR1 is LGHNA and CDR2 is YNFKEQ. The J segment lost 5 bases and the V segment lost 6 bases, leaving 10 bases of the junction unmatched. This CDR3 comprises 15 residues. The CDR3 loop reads CASSAADGREDTQYF. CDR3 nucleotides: TGTGCCAGCAGTGCAGCGGACGGGAGGGAAGATACGCAGTATTTT.

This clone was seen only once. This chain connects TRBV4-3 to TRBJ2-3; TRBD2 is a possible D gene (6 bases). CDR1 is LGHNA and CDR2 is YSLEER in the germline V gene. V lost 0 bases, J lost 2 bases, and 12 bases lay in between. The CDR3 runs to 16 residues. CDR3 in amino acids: CASSQEGTYHTDTQYF. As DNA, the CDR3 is TGCGCCAGCAGCCAAGAGGGGACTTACCACACAGATACGCAGTATTTT.

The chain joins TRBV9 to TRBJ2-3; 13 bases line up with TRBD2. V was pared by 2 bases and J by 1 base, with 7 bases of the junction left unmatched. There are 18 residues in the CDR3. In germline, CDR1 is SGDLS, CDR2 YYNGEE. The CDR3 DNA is TGTGCCAGCAGCGTGGGACTAGCGGGAAGCCTAGGCACAGATACGCAGTATTTT. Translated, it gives CASSVGLAGSLGTDTQYF.

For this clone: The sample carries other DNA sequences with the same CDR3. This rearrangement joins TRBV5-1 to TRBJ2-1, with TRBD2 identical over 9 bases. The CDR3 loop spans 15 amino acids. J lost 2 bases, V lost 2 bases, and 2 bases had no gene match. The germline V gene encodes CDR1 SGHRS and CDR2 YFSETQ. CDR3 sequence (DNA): TGCGCCAGCAGCTTAGCGGGGGGAACCTACAATGAGCAGTTCTTC. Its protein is CASSLAGGTYNEQFF.

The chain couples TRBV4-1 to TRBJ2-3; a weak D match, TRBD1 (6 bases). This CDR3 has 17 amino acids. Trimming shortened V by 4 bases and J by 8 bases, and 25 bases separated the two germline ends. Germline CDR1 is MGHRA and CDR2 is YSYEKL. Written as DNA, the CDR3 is TGCGCCAGCAGCCTCCAGGAGATCAGTCAGGGGCCGGGTACGCAGTATTTT. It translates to CASSLQEISQGPGTQYF.

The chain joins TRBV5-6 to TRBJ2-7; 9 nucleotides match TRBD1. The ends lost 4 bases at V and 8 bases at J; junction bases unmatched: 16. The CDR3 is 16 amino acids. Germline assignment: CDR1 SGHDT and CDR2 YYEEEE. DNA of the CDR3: TGTGCCAGCAGCCTGCTCCTTCCCGGGACAGGGACGAAGCAGTACTTC. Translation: CASSLLLPGTGTKQYF.

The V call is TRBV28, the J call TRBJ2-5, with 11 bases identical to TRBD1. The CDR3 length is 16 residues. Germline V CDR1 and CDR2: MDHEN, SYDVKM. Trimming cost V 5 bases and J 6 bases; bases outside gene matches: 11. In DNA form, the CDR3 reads TGTGCCAGCAGTGTAAAGGACAGGGGGCGCCTGCAGACCCAGTACTTC. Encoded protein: CASSVKDRGRLQTQYF. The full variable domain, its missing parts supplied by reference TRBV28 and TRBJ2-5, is DVKVTQSSRYLVKRTGEKVFLECVQDMDHENMFWYRQDPGLGLRLIYFSYDVKMKEKGDIPEGYSVSREKKERFSLILESASTNQTSMYLCASSVKDRGRLQTQYFGPGTRLLVL.

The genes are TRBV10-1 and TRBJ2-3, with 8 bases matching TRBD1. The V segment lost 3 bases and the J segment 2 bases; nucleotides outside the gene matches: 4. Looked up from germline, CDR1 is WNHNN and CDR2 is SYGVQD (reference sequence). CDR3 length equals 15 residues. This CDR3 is CASSDGQGVTDTQYF. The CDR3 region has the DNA TGCGCCAGCAGTGACGGACAGGGAGTCACAGATACGCAGTATTTT.

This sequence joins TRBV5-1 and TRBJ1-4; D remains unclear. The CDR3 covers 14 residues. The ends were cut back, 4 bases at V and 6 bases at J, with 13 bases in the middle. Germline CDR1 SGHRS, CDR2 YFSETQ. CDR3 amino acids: CASSREAGYEKLFF. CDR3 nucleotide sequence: TGCGCCAGCAGCAGAGAGGCAGGCTATGAAAAACTGTTTTTT.

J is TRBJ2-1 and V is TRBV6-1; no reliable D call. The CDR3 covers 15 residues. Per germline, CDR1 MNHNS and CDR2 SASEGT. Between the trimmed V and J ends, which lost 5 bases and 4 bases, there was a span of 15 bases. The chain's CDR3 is CASSSEGFGYNEQFF. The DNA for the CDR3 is TGTGCCAGCAGTTCCGAAGGGTTCGGGTACAATGAGCAGTTCTTC.

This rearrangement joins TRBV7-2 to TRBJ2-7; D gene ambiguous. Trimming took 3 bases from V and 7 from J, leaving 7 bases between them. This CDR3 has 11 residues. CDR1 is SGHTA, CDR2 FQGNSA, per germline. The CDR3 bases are TGTGCCAGCAGCTTTGTGGAGGAGCAGTACTTC. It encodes CASSFVEEQYF.

The CDR3 is CASSGGRGMSEKLFF. The CDR3 DNA follows: TGTGCCAGCAGTGGGGGGCGGGGGATGAGTGAAAAACTGTTTTTT. The V call is TRBV2, the J call TRBJ1-4, with a weak D call TRBD1 (6 bases). Germline V lookup: CDR1 SNHLY, CDR2 FYNNEI. Between the trimmed V and J ends, which lost 4 bases and 7 bases, there was a span of 16 bases. CDR3 length: 15 amino acids.

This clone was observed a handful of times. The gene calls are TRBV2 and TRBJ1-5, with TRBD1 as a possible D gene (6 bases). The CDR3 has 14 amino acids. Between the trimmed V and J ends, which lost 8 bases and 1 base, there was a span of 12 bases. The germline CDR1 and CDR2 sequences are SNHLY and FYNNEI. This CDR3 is CASVGAESNQPQHF. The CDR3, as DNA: TGTGCCAGCGTGGGGGCGGAGAGCAATCAGCCCCAGCATTTT. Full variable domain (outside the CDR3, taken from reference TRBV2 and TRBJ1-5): EPEVTQTPSHQVTQMGQEVILRCVPISNHLYFYWYRQILGQKVEFLVSFYNNEISEKSEIFDDQFSVERPDGSNFTLKIRSTKLEDSAMYFCASVGAESNQPQHFGDGTRLSIL.

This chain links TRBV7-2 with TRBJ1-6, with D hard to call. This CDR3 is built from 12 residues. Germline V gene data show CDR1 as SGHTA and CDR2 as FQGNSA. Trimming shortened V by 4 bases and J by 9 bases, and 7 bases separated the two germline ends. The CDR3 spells CASSSTLSPLHF. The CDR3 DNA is TGTGCCAGCAGCTCTACCCTTTCACCCCTCCACTTT.

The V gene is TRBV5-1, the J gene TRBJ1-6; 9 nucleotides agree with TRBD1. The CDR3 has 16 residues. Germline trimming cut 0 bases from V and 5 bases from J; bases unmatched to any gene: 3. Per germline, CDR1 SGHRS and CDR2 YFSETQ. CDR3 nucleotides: TGCGCCAGCAGCTTGGCCGGGACAGGGCATAATTCACCCCTCCACTTT. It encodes CASSLAGTGHNSPLHF.